These 12 T cell receptor beta chains were sequenced from one sample in a study of blood T cell repertoires in COVID-19 (dated by TCRdb to the early 2020s). Libraries were constructed by the immunoSEQ multiplex PCR assay. TCRdb holds this immuneACCESS table with in-frame rearrangements only. Some clones are missing; in checked studies, unresolved V genes explain under half, and the rest has no known cause. Counted in this sample were 300,000 to 500,000 clones; 70% to 90% of them appeared once. The top ten hold approximately 2.1% of the sample. The sample taken for sequencing was PBMCs or T cells enriched from blood (not recorded which). All receptors derive from a woman aged 40 to 50 with acute COVID-19.

This clone occurred once. The genes are TRBV7-2 and TRBJ1-2; D possibly corresponds to TRBD1 (6 bases). Looked up from germline, CDR1 is SGHTA and CDR2 is FQGNSA. The CDR3 is 15 residues long. V was trimmed by 5 bases and J by 7 bases, leaving 20 bases between them. The DNA for the CDR3 is TGTGCCAGCAGCCCACCAGGCAGGGGACATGGTGGCTACACCTTC. Translating it yields CASSPPGRGHGGYTF.

The chain recombines TRBV28 with TRBJ1-4, with 8 bases lining up with TRBD1. This CDR3 contains 16 residues. Germline V gene lookup returns CDR1 MDHEN and CDR2 SYDVKM. Trimming took 5 bases from V and 4 from J; bases not matched to a gene: 9. The CDR3 DNA sequence: TGTGCCAGCAGTGACCTGAGGACAGGGTTTAATGAAAAACTGTTTTTT. This codes for CASSDLRTGFNEKLFF.

J is TRBJ1-1 and V is TRBV5-4, with D perhaps TRBD1 (5 bases). Trimming left V 4 bases short and J 1 base short, with 14 bases between. The germline gives CDR1 SGHNT, CDR2 YYREEE (reference sequence). The CDR3 consists of 15 residues. The chain's CDR3 is CASSPDVGGNTEAFF. CDR3 in DNA: TGTGCCAGCAGCCCGGACGTGGGGGGGAACACTGAAGCTTTCTTT.

This chain links TRBV11-2 with TRBJ2-2; TRBD1 might be the D (6 bases). Germline lookup yields CDR1 SGHAT and CDR2 FQNNGV. V lost 3 bases, J lost 3 bases, and 14 bases lay in between. CDR3 size: 16 residues. The chain's CDR3 is CASSFPHTGYTGELFF. The CDR3 nucleotides read TGTGCCAGCAGCTTCCCTCATACAGGGTACACCGGGGAGCTGTTTTTT.

The V call is TRBV19, the J call TRBJ2-4; 7 bases line up with TRBD1. The CDR3 is made up of 15 amino acids. V gave up 5 bases and J gave up 1 base; unmatched junction bases: 5. The germline V gene has CDR1 LNHDA and CDR2 SQIVND (reference sequence). This chain's CDR3 is CASSDRARAKNIQYF. The CDR3 DNA follows: TGTGCCAGTAGTGACAGGGCGAGGGCCAAAAACATTCAGTACTTC.

V and J are TRBV19 and TRBJ2-7; D may be TRBD2 (7 bases). V lost 5 bases to trimming and J lost 0 bases, with 14 bases between them. Germline V CDR1 and CDR2: LNHDA, SQIVND (reference sequence). CDR3 length equals 15 residues. The CDR3 is CASSQVRGPSYEQYF. In DNA, the CDR3 is TGTGCCAGTAGTCAAGTGCGGGGGCCCTCCTACGAGCAGTACTTC.

This chain links TRBV2 with TRBJ1-1, with 11 bases that match TRBD1. The CDR3 covers 12 residues. The germline V gene encodes CDR1 SNHLY and CDR2 FYNNEI. The trim removed 5 bases at V and 11 bases at J, leaving 4 bases unmatched. CDR3 DNA sequence: TGTGCCAGCAGTACCGGGACAGGGGGTGCTTTCTTT. This encodes CASSTGTGGAFF. Full variable domain (missing parts from reference TRBV2 and TRBJ1-1): EPEVTQTPSHQVTQMGQEVILRCVPISNHLYFYWYRQILGQKVEFLVSFYNNEISEKSEIFDDQFSVERPDGSNFTLKIRSTKLEDSAMYFCASSTGTGGAFFGQGTRLTVV.

Only one count was recorded for this clone. The chain is built from TRBV5-1 and TRBJ2-3, with D tentatively TRBD1 (5 bases). CDR1 SGHRS and CDR2 YFSETQ come from the germline V gene. V lost 6 bases to trimming and J lost 1 base, with 15 bases between them. This CDR3 is 15 amino acids long. As DNA, the CDR3 is TGCGCCAGCATTCGACAGAGCCCTGGCACAGATACGCAGTATTTT. Protein sequence: CASIRQSPGTDTQYF. The entire variable domain, with the rest obtained from reference TRBV5-1 and TRBJ2-3, is as follows: KAGVTQTPRYLIKTRGQQVTLSCSPISGHRSVSWYQQTPGQGLQFLFEYFSETQRNKGNFPGRFSGRQFSNSRSEMNVSTLELGDSALYLCASIRQSPGTDTQYFGPGTRLTVL.

This clone was seen once. The J gene is TRBJ2-7, the V gene TRBV7-6; TRBD1 agrees at 7 bases. Germline-derived CDR1 and CDR2 are SGHVS and FNYEAQ. The CDR3 extends over 13 amino acids. V was clipped by 2 bases and J by 4 bases; unmatched bases: 2. CDR3 amino acids: CASSLKGAYEQYF. The CDR3 coding sequence is TGTGCCAGCAGCTTAAAGGGGGCGTACGAGCAGTACTTC.

This clone has only a few counts. The CDR3 DNA is TGTGCCAGCAGCATGGGACAGGGCGGCAATCAGCCCCAGCATTTT. Translation gives CASSMGQGGNQPQHF. The J gene is TRBJ1-5, the V gene TRBV7-8; 9 bases line up with TRBD1. The ends lost 5 bases at V and 2 bases at J; junction bases unmatched: 4. CDR3 length: 15 residues. CDR1 and CDR2 from the germline V gene are SGHVS and FQNEAQ.

The gene calls are TRBV9 and TRBJ2-1, with D tentatively TRBD1 (6 bases). V was shortened by 3 bases and J by 6 bases, with 13 bases between the two germline ends. Germline V lookup: CDR1 SGDLS, CDR2 YYNGEE. The CDR3 loop spans 14 amino acids. The CDR3 sequence: CASSGGTGINEQFF. The CDR3 DNA sequence: TGTGCCAGCAGCGGGGGAACAGGGATCAATGAGCAGTTCTTC.

The chain joins TRBV18 to TRBJ2-3; 7 bases are a match to TRBD2. Germline trimming cut 3 bases from V and 5 bases from J; bases unmatched to any gene: 14. The germline CDR1 and CDR2 sequences are KGHSH and LQKENI. This CDR3 has 17 amino acids. The CDR3 DNA reads as TGTGCCAGCTCACCGATCGCAGCGGGGCACCGGCAAGATACGCAGTATTTT. It translates to CASSPIAAGHRQDTQYF.